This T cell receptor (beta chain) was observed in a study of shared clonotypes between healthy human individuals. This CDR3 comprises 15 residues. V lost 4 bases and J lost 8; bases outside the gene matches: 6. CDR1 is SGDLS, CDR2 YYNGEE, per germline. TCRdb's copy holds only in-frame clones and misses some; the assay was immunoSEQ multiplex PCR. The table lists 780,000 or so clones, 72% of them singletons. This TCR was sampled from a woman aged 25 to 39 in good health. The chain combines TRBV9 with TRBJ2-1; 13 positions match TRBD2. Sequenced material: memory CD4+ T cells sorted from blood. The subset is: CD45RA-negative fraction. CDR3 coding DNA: TGTGCCAGCAGCACCGGACTAGCGGGAGTCTATGAGCAGTTCTTC. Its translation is CASSTGLAGVYEQFF. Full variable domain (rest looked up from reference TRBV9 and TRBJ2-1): DSGVTQTPKHLITATGQRVTLRCSPRSGDLSVYWYQQSLDQGLQFLIQYYNGEERAKGNILERFSAQQFPDLHSELNLSSLELGDSALYFCASSTGLAGVYEQFFGPGTRLTVL.